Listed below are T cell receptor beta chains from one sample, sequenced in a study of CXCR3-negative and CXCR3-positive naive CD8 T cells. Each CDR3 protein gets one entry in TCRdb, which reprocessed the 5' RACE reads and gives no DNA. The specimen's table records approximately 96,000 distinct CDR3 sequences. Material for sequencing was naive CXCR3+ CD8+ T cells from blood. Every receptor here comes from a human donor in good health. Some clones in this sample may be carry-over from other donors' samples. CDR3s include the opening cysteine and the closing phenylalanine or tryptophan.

CDR3 protein: CASSKVGGSVYEQYF
J gene: TRBJ2-7
V gene: TRBV21-1

CDR3 protein: CSVGEDFTDTQYF
J gene: TRBJ2-3
V gene: TRBV29-1

CDR3 protein: CASSLSGEQFF
J gene: TRBJ2-1
V gene: TRBV12-3/TRBV12-4

CDR3 protein: CSVPRGSEAFF
J gene: TRBJ1-1
V gene: TRBV29-1

CDR3 protein: CASSGGTGGNTEAFF
J gene: TRBJ1-1
V gene: TRBV5-4

CDR3 protein: CASSVDLETQYF
J gene: TRBJ2-5
V gene: TRBV6-2/TRBV6-3

CDR3 protein: CASSIDVAKLNIQYF
J gene: TRBJ2-4
V gene: TRBV5-1

CDR3 protein: CASSALGGAANEKLFF
J gene: TRBJ1-4
V gene: TRBV7-9

CDR3 protein: CSVTGTGSYNEQFF
J gene: TRBJ2-1
V gene: TRBV29-1

CDR3 protein: CASNHQGYTEAFF
J gene: TRBJ1-1
V gene: TRBV7-9

CDR3 protein: CASSITDADYGYTF
J gene: TRBJ1-2
V gene: TRBV19

CDR3 protein: CASSLYEGPNEQFF
J gene: TRBJ2-1
V gene: TRBV12-3/TRBV12-4

CDR3 protein: CASSGTFGRSNQPQHF
J gene: TRBJ1-5
V gene: TRBV28

CDR3 protein: CAWSVNLPGELFF
J gene: TRBJ2-2
V gene: TRBV30

CDR3 protein: CASGINVYEQYF
J gene: TRBJ2-7
V gene: TRBV5-6

CDR3 protein: CASGTPYAYEQYF
J gene: TRBJ2-7
V gene: TRBV28

CDR3 protein: CAISVSGGSSYNEQFF
J gene: TRBJ2-1
V gene: TRBV10-3

CDR3 protein: CSVESGGEQYF
J gene: TRBJ2-7
V gene: TRBV29-1

CDR3 protein: CSVEARGVHEAFF
J gene: TRBJ1-1
V gene: TRBV29-1

CDR3 protein: CSARGHRGGKAFF
J gene: TRBJ1-1
V gene: TRBV20-1

CDR3 protein: CASSPPGLAVTGELFF
J gene: TRBJ2-2
V gene: TRBV25-1

CDR3 protein: CSVEPRGQFFDEQFF
J gene: TRBJ2-1
V gene: TRBV29-1

CDR3 protein: CASSYSRATDTQYF
J gene: TRBJ2-3
V gene: TRBV6-6

CDR3 protein: CASSFRSGLDEQFF
J gene: TRBJ2-1
V gene: TRBV12-3/TRBV12-4

CDR3 protein: CASRGLRDEQYF
J gene: TRBJ2-7
V gene: TRBV19

CDR3 protein: CSARTGTGVGNEQFF
J gene: TRBJ2-1
V gene: TRBV20-1